This TCR beta chain was identified in a study of cytomegalovirus exposure and HLA in healthy donors (dated by TCRdb to the late 2010s). A note on the overall study: An earlier analysis of 587 of the donors reported 276 Gb of sequence data and 95 million to 140 million unique TCR beta sequences obtained from some 170 million T cells. Donor age, sex, ethnicity and CMV serostatus were compiled together with the repertoire data. HLA typing included class I and class II loci at four-digit resolution. Of the approximately 400 genotyped donors, less than 85% were placed in the genetic ancestry cluster associated with self-reported Caucasian donors. Roughly 5 DR-DQ haplotypes were handled as single units for association and clustering, since linkage in the cohort was strong. An early release that covered several hundred HLA-typed donors contained around 300 gigabases of sequencing data and about 84 million unique TCR sequences. The study profiled the T cell repertoires of about 720 subjects by immunosequencing and related them to cytomegalovirus serostatus. The number of typed donors differed by locus: roughly 629-640 for A, B, C, DRB1 and DQB1; 500 to 550 for DQA1; 606 for DPA1; and roughly 490 for DPB1. Genome-wide SNP genotypes for about 65% of the roughly 670 donors were used in a later genetic analysis, which treated that subset as a discovery cohort. In a later analysis, previously published TCR beta repertoires from 666 donors were re-analyzed and high-resolution HLA genotyping was added so that TCR occurrence patterns could be studied. Every repertoire in the discovery cohort had been generated on one and the same sequencing platform. In an earlier analysis of several hundred of the donors, high-throughput TCR beta sequencing was used to judge whether each TCR beta V gene segment behaved as functional or pseudogenic. The study combined high-throughput TCR immunosequencing, statistical association of individual TCRs with disease status, and machine learning to predict cytomegalovirus infection status. The study was designed to test whether signatures of past pathogen exposure could be identified by cataloging public T cell receptors. Among approximately 370 genotyped donors of the cohort, an average of roughly 230,000 unique TCR beta nucleotide sequences was sequenced per donor, of which roughly 17% were non-productive. Besides the first cohort of more than 650 subjects, a separate validation cohort made up of roughly 120 different subjects was used. Rather than using new phenotypic data, the later analysis identified candidate immune exposures from TCR beta sequences and from how often those sequences occurred across donors. What the study reported, not specific to this receptor: Some IMGT-functional V segments, including TRBV6-2 and TRBV6-3, could not be distinguished by the 87-base-pair reads and were therefore excluded. Because some donors lacked HLA typing at each locus, the association tests relied only on the typed subset. The study gave a list of some 150 TCR beta chains associated with cytomegalovirus. Assigning TCR associations to individual alleles was difficult when HLA alleles, especially DR and DQ, strongly co-occurred. A further reported finding was that TCR beta sequences accurately predicted the HLA-A and HLA-B alleles for most subjects in the first cohort. CMV serostatus was the only immune exposure information available for the cohort. A few of the identified cytomegalovirus-associated TCR beta chains were confirmed in vitro to be specific for cytomegalovirus antigens. An earlier analysis of roughly 570 of the donors showed that most TCR beta V segments appeared in productive rearrangements either about 87% or about 30% of the time, which broadly matched IMGT annotations. While some public TCRs were present in many individuals, most TCR sequences turned up only very rarely across donors. The earlier analysis of 587 of the donors excluded around 17 rarely observed V segments, including chromosome 9 orphons, because counts were too low. A cluster of highly shared sequence variants was judged likely to represent a technical artifact of the sequencing pipeline. According to a later analysis, TCR association rates differed among HLA loci, with DRB1 alleles showing the most associated TCRs and HLA-C alleles showing the fewest. In both the original and validation cohorts, the classifier was reported to diagnose cytomegalovirus status with high specificity and sensitivity. In a later analysis, over 15,000 TCR beta sequences were associated with specific HLA alleles at a false discovery rate of 0.05. According to a later genetic analysis, donors in an Asian-associated ancestry cluster had fewer N-insertions in productive TCRs than the roughly 670-donor mean. Presence/absence analyses assumed roughly uniform sequencing depth across donors, an assumption that may not hold. Linkage disequilibrium might explain the correlated functional status among segregating V segments, but an unknown experimental factor could not be excluded. In a later analysis, several top co-occurrence clusters were reported to appear linked to parvovirus B19, influenza, CMV and Epstein-Barr virus. The authors suggested that the approach could potentially be extended to other disease states and immunological phenotypes. Only TCR beta chains were sequenced in this cohort, and the absence of alpha or paired-chain data limited detectable features. A later genetic analysis associated a missense DCLRE1C variant with V-gene and J-gene trimming of TCR beta chains, and an independent cohort replicated the association. According to a later analysis, most CMV-associated TCR beta chains appeared to be HLA-restricted, and the HLA associations seemed to be driven largely by CMV exposure. In a later analysis, HLA-associated TCR beta chains were found to be more clonally expanded and to have lower generation probabilities than equally common non-associated chains.

The cysteine opens and the phenylalanine closes a CDR3 of 19 amino acids. This entry keeps only the CDR3 DNA: 57 bases, framed from base 1. Based on the germline V gene (reference sequence), the CDR1 and CDR2 sequences are LNHNV and YYDKDF. Compared with germline, V lacks 0 bases and J lacks 1 base; bases without a gene match: 9. Notes on this clone: This receptor's antigen is unknown. Base-call qualities are not available, and no considerably larger clone is one nucleotide away.

The cohort was made up of 500 to 800 healthy bone marrow donors. Cohort members were all nominally healthy when sampled, although unrecorded immune exposures were likely present. The donor tested CMV seronegative, placing the donor among the roughly 340 seronegative members of the cohort. A peripheral blood sample was provided by each donor, and peripheral blood mononuclear cells were used for TCR beta sequencing. The Qiagen DNeasy Blood Extraction Kit was used to extract genomic DNA from the blood cell samples. Library preparation was by the immunoSEQ multiplex PCR assay. The multiplex PCR relied on a mix of 60 forward primers for TCR Vbeta segments and 13 reverse primers for TCR Jbeta segments. A multiplex PCR assay on genomic DNA amplified the CDR3 region of rearranged TCR beta genes. The Illumina HiSeq System was used to sequence the amplified TCR beta libraries as 87-base-pair reads. The published analysis was carried out like this. Across the roughly 670 repertoires, a later analysis counted approximately 83 million unique TCR beta chains, 9 million to 14 million of which were shared by at least two donors. To remove PCR and sequencing errors, raw reads were error-corrected and collapsed into unique sequences using a nearest-neighbor algorithm that merged closely related sequences. Alignment of CDR3 sequences to IMGT reference sequences was used to assign V, D and J gene segments. For a sequence to be retained, a match of at least six nucleotides to both a V gene segment and a J gene segment was required. A rearrangement was called productive if the CDR3 had no stop codons and remained in frame with V and J, and every other rearrangement was called non-productive. Following IMGT convention, CDR3 was defined as the stretch from the second conserved V-encoded cysteine to the conserved J-encoded phenylalanine. In an earlier analysis of around 570 of the donors, sequences lacking an unambiguous match to a single V gene segment were excluded. In an earlier analysis of 587 of the donors, V segments were called functional above 56.7% productive rearrangements and were called segregating when the between-donor standard deviation exceeded 5%. A statistical classification framework was developed to diagnose cytomegalovirus status using the catalog of TCR beta chain sequences. In a later analysis, TCR nucleotide sequences were compared against IMGT/GENE-DB human TR gene sequences so that V and J genes could be assigned. The TCRdist pipeline was used in a later analysis to assign CDR3 sequences and most-parsimonious VDJ recombination scenarios. A later analysis defined each TCR beta chain by its CDR3 amino acid sequence plus V-gene family, and excluded reads lacking a unique V-gene family. A later analysis removed 550 to 650 highly shared, low-generation-probability nucleotide sequences to deal with suspected cross-contamination and a sequencing artifact. For each public chain, a later analysis derived a clonal expansion index from normalized ranks of inferred template counts within each repertoire. A later analysis computed generation probabilities with a VDJ recombination model fitted to out-of-frame rearrangements, and checked the results against IGoR. In a later analysis, TCR-TCR, TCR-HLA and TCR-CMV co-occurrence was scored with hypergeometric tests, and a repertoire-size bias correction was applied to TCR pairs. In a later analysis, false discovery rates were estimated by permuting HLA or CMV assignments 20 times. In a later analysis, co-occurring TCRs were grouped with DBSCAN, and TCRdist sequence similarity was added when clustering was performed within HLA-allele-positive subsets. Co-occurrence clustering excluded repertoires with fewer than 30,000 or more than 120,000 public chains, plus five with anomalous nucleotide sharing. TCRdb carries this immuneACCESS record with in-frame sequences only. Its versions omit some clonotypes, under half of them owing to an unresolved V gene in the studies checked, with the rest unexplained. The V and J calls and the clone size are those of that table, but D and trimming were determined from the DNA. The sample yields approximately 150,000 clones; roughly 9.4% were counted once. The ten largest make up less than 2% of the sample.

Sequencing used PBMCs. The origin of this receptor is a male donor in good health and CMV-seronegative. Rearrangement joined TRBV15 to TRBJ1-4, with 9 junctional bases fitting TRBD1. The CDR3 has the sequence CATSRDRGTGKRTNEKLFF. The DNA sequence follows: TGTGCCACCAGCAGAGACCGCGGGACAGGGAAGAGAACTAATGAAAAACTGTTTTTT.